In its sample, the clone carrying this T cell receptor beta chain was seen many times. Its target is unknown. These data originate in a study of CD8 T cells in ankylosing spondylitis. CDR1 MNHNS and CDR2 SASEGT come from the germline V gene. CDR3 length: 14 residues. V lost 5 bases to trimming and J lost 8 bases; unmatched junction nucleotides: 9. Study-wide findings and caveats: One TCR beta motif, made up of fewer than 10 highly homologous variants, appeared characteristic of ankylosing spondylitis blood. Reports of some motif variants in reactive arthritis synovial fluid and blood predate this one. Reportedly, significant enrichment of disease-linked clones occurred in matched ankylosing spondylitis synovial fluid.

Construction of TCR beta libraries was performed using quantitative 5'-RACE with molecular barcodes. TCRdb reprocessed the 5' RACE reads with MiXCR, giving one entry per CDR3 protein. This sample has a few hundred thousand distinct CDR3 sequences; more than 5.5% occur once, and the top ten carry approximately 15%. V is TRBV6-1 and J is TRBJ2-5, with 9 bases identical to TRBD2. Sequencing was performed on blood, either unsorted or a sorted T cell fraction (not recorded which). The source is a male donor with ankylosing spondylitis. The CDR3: CASSPDLAGDTQYF. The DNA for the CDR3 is TGTGCCAGCAGTCCTGACTTAGCGGGAGATACCCAGTACTTC.